The 29 T cell receptor beta chains listed next were all sequenced from one sample in a study of blood T cell repertoires in COVID-19. Sequencing was performed with immunoSEQ multiplex PCR; in TCRdb, only in-frame clones are kept and a portion is missing. The table includes over 200,000 clones, around 86% detected once. The sequenced sample was peripheral blood. The receptors stem from an elderly man with acute or convalescent COVID-19.

The chain is built from TRBV18 and TRBJ1-2; TRBD1 agrees at 9 bases. The CDR3 spans 13 residues. Per the germline V gene, CDR1 is KGHSH and CDR2 is LQKENI. Unmatched junction bases numbered 7, after V lost 6 bases and J lost 8 bases. CDR3 DNA sequence: TGTGCCAGCTCTCCAGGACAGGGGAACGGCTACACCTTC. Amino acids: CASSPGQGNGYTF.

The chain recombines TRBV28 with TRBJ2-7; 9 bases fit TRBD2. Per the germline V gene, CDR1 is MDHEN and CDR2 is SYDVKM. This CDR3 comprises 15 residues. V gave up 6 bases and J gave up 0 bases; unmatched junction bases: 6. Here the CDR3 DNA reads TGTGCCAGCAGCACGACTAGCGGAGGCTCCTACGAGCAGTACTTC. Encoded protein: CASSTTSGGSYEQYF.

V gene TRBV29-1 combines with J gene TRBJ1-5, with D perhaps TRBD1 (6 bases). Trimming took 8 bases from V and 3 from J, leaving 11 bases between them. Germline CDR1 is SQVTM and CDR2 is ANQGSEA. This CDR3 region has 12 residues. CDR3 sequence (DNA): TGCAGCATACAGGGTCCCAATCAGCCCCAGCATTTT. It is translated as CSIQGPNQPQHF.

The J gene is TRBJ2-2, the V gene TRBV29-1, with D unresolved. Germline lookup yields CDR1 SQVTM and CDR2 ANQGSEA. CDR3 length equals 12 residues. V dropped 7 bases and J dropped 1 base, with 7 bases sitting between them. The CDR3: CSANLNTGELFF. In DNA, the CDR3 is TGCAGCGCCAACTTGAACACCGGGGAGCTGTTTTTT.

The rearrangement links TRBV19 to TRBJ1-6, with TRBD1 identical over 8 bases. Trimming at V came to 5 bases and at J to 6 bases, leaving 6 bases not matched to a gene. The CDR3 extends over 15 amino acids. The germline V gene encodes CDR1 LNHDA and CDR2 SQIVND (reference sequence). As DNA, the CDR3 is TGTGCCAGTAGTTCTGGACAGGGCGTTAATTCACCCCTCCACTTT. Translation gives CASSSGQGVNSPLHF.

CDR3 coding DNA: TGCGCCAGCACCTACGATCAGAACACTGAAGCTTTCTTT. Encoded protein: CASTYDQNTEAFF. The rearrangement links TRBV5-1 to TRBJ1-1, with D hard to call. CDR3 length: 13 residues. V lost 6 bases, J lost 1 base, and 10 bases lay in between. Per germline, CDR1 SGHRS and CDR2 YFSETQ.

For this clone: Other nucleotide sequences in the sample specify the same CDR3. For the CDR3, the DNA is TGTGCCAGTAGTGAGACAGGGGGCTCAACTAATGAAAAACTGTTTTTT. Translation gives CASSETGGSTNEKLFF. This chain connects TRBV19 to TRBJ1-4; 10 bases fit TRBD1. The V gene end was trimmed by 5 bases and the J gene end by 0 bases; junction bases not matched to a gene: 3. The length of the CDR3 is 16 residues. Germline V lookup: CDR1 LNHDA, CDR2 SQIVND (reference sequence). Together with reference TRBV19 and TRBJ1-4, the CDR3 gives the full variable domain: DGGITQSPKYLFRKEGQNVTLSCEQNLNHDAMYWYRQDPGQGLRLIYYSQIVNDFQKGDIAEGYSVSREKKESFPLTVTSAQKNPTAFYLCASSETGGSTNEKLFFGSGTQLSVL.

CDR3 protein: CASSQSLDTRETQYF. CDR3 nucleotide sequence: TGTGCCAGCAGCCAATCCCTGGACACCCGAGAGACCCAGTACTTC. V usage is TRBV3-1 (or the pseudogene TRBV3-2) and J usage is TRBJ2-5; D possibly corresponds to TRBD1 (5 bases). V was cut by 2 bases and J by 4 bases, with 14 bases left in between. CDR3 length: 15 amino acids. CDR1 LGHDT and CDR2 YNNKEL come from the germline V gene (reference sequence).

The chain carries TRBV11-2 and TRBJ2-6; the D gene is possibly TRBD1 (6 bases). Germline V gene lookup returns CDR1 SGHAT and CDR2 FQNNGV. This CDR3 has 16 residues. Trimming shortened V by 4 bases and J by 2 bases, and 12 bases separated the two germline ends. CDR3: CASSYRTDAGANVLTF. The CDR3 DNA reads as TGTGCCAGCAGCTACCGGACAGACGCTGGGGCCAACGTCCTGACTTTC.

This clone was detected a few times. J is TRBJ1-6 and V is TRBV18; 9 positions agree with TRBD1. V was pared by 2 bases and J by 4 bases, with 3 bases of the junction left unmatched. From germline, CDR1 is KGHSH and CDR2 LQKENI. The CDR3 length is 16 residues. The CDR3, as DNA: TGTGCCAGCTCACCAGGGACAGGGCCTTATAATTCACCCCTCCACTTT. It is translated as CASSPGTGPYNSPLHF.

This clone was recorded once. The V gene is TRBV7-9, the J gene TRBJ2-3; D perhaps matches TRBD2 (6 bases). The germline CDR1 and CDR2 sequences are SEHNR and FQNEAQ (reference sequence). The CDR3 is 13 residues long. Trimming cost V 3 bases and J 11 bases, with 15 bases left between them. CDR3 in DNA: TGTGCCAGCAGCTTCGAGGACCGCGGGAAGCAGTATTTT. Its protein is CASSFEDRGKQYF. The whole variable domain, filled in from reference TRBV7-9 and TRBJ2-3, reads DTGVSQNPRHKITKRGQNVTFRCDPISEHNRLYWYRQTLGQGPEFLTYFQNEAQLEKSRLLSDRFSAERPKGSFSTLEIQRTEQGDSAMYLCASSFEDRGKQYFGPGTRLTVL.

The V call is TRBV5-4, the J call TRBJ2-4, with D possibly matching TRBD2 (5 bases). The V end was cut by 0 bases, the J end by 9 bases, with 13 bases between. The CDR3 runs to 14 residues. Germline CDR1 SGHNT, CDR2 YYREEE (reference sequence). This chain's CDR3 is CASSLDGSGSIQYF. CDR3 coding DNA: TGTGCCAGCAGCTTGGACGGTTCGGGGAGCATTCAGTACTTC.

The rearrangement links TRBV7-2 to TRBJ1-5, with 10 bases aligning to TRBD1. The CDR3 sequence is 19 residues long. CDR1 and CDR2 (germline): SGHTA, FQGNSA. J gave up 0 bases and V 2 bases, and 10 bases lay outside the gene matches. DNA of the CDR3: TGTGCCAGCAGCTTACTCGGACAGGGGGTGCCTTATAGCAATCAGCCCCAGCATTTT. Its protein is CASSLLGQGVPYSNQPQHF. Full variable domain (missing parts from reference TRBV7-2 and TRBJ1-5): GAGVSQSPSNKVTEKGKDVELRCDPISGHTALYWYRQSLGQGLEFLIYFQGNSAPDKSGLPSDRFSAERTGGSVSTLTIQRTQQEDSAVYLCASSLLGQGVPYSNQPQHFGDGTRLSIL.

The chain links TRBV10-1 to TRBJ1-4, with D tentatively TRBD1 (5 bases). The length of the CDR3 is 14 residues. From germline, CDR1 is WNHNN and CDR2 SYGVQD (reference sequence). V lost 7 bases to trimming and J lost 8 bases, with 17 bases between them. The CDR3 spells CASKSRAGCEKLFF. In DNA, the CDR3 is TGCGCCAGCAAATCTCGGGCAGGGTGCGAAAAACTGTTTTTT.

The CDR3: CASSDGRGDTQYF. CDR3 DNA sequence: TGTGCCAGCAGTGACGGGAGGGGAGATACGCAGTATTTT. J is TRBJ2-3 and V is TRBV19, with TRBD2 identical over 8 bases. The CDR3 is made up of 13 amino acids. The germline CDR1 and CDR2 sequences are LNHDA and SQIVND (reference sequence). Trimming took 9 bases from V and 5 from J; bases not matched to a gene: 7.

The sample holds a few counts of this clone. The chain joins TRBV20-1 to TRBJ1-2; D gene ambiguous. V lost 3 bases and J 0 bases, leaving 11 bases between the germline ends. Germline CDR1 reads DFQATT; CDR2 reads SNEGSKA (reference sequence). The CDR3 has 14 residues. This chain's CDR3 is CSASMGSSNYGYTF. DNA for the CDR3: TGCAGTGCTAGTATGGGCAGCTCTAACTATGGCTACACCTTC.

The chain carries TRBV3-1 (or the pseudogene TRBV3-2) and TRBJ1-2, with D perhaps matching TRBD1 (6 bases). This CDR3 has 15 residues. Germline V gene data show CDR1 as LGHDT and CDR2 as YNNKEL (reference sequence). Trimming left V 1 base short and J 2 bases short, with 11 bases between. CDR3 residues: CASSQALTGNYGYTF. CDR3 DNA: TGTGCCAGCAGCCAAGCCCTAACAGGGAACTATGGCTACACCTTC.

The V gene is TRBV12-3 or TRBV12-4, the J gene TRBJ2-2; D is uncertain. V gave up 6 bases and J gave up 5 bases, with 10 bases separating them. CDR3 size: 13 residues. The CDR3 region is CASRGFGTGELFF. The CDR3 coding sequence is TGTGCCAGCAGGGGCTTTGGGACCGGGGAGCTGTTTTTT.

V is TRBV7-6 and J is TRBJ2-3; possible D gene TRBD2, 7 bases. The CDR3 covers 14 residues. The V gene lost 1 base and the J gene lost 7 bases, with 12 bases spanning the gap. CDR1 is SGHVS, CDR2 FNYEAQ, per germline. The chain's CDR3 is CASSLGGGGNTQYF. In nucleotides, the CDR3 is TGTGCCAGCAGCTTAGGCGGGGGCGGGAATACGCAGTATTTT.

This clone was recorded once. The J gene is TRBJ1-3, the V gene TRBV15, with D perhaps matching TRBD1 (6 bases). Trimming took off 0 bases at V and 3 bases at J, with 15 bases between the two ends. The CDR3 spans 17 residues. Germline V gene sequence: CDR1 LNHNV, CDR2 YYDKDF (reference sequence). This CDR3 is CATSRDGTGIVGNTIYF. The DNA for the CDR3 is TGTGCCACCAGCAGAGATGGAACAGGGATCGTTGGAAACACCATATATTTT. The full variable domain, rest sourced from reference TRBV15 and TRBJ1-3, is DAMVIQNPRYQVTQFGKPVTLSCSQTLNHNVMYWYQQKSSQAPKLLFHYYDKDFNNEADTPDNFQSRRPNTSFCFLDIRSPGLGDTAMYLCATSRDGTGIVGNTIYFGEGSWLTVV.

V and J are TRBV2 and TRBJ1-3; D remains unclear. Trimming shortened V by 3 bases and J by 0 bases, and 9 bases separated the two germline ends. Germline V gene lookup returns CDR1 SNHLY and CDR2 FYNNEI. The CDR3 loop spans 15 amino acids. CDR3 nucleotides: TGTGCCAGCAGTGATCTCGGACTCTCTGGAAACACCATATATTTT. Translation gives CASSDLGLSGNTIYF.

This rearrangement joins TRBV30 to TRBJ1-6; TRBD1 aligns across 8 bases. This CDR3 is 14 amino acids long. Germline assignment: CDR1 GTSNPN and CDR2 SVGIG (reference sequence). Trimming took 3 bases from V and 5 from J; bases not matched to a gene: 3. CDR3 loop: CAWSRTGNNSPLHF. The CDR3 DNA is TGTGCCTGGAGCCGGACAGGGAATAATTCACCCCTCCACTTT.

This clone was detected once. The rearrangement links TRBV15 to TRBJ1-2; TRBD1 aligns across 8 bases. Trimming removed 4 bases from V and 3 bases from J; junction bases left unmatched: 7. The germline gives CDR1 LNHNV, CDR2 YYDKDF (reference sequence). The CDR3 is 15 amino acids. Here the CDR3 reads CATSTPGQGDYGYTF. CDR3 DNA: TGTGCCACCAGCACCCCAGGACAGGGTGACTATGGCTACACCTTC.

This chain connects TRBV15 to TRBJ1-3, with D unresolved. Germline CDR1 LNHNV, CDR2 YYDKDF (reference sequence). The CDR3 is 15 residues long. Between the trimmed V and J ends, which lost 3 bases and 5 bases, there was a span of 14 bases. The CDR3 DNA is TGTGCCACCAGCAGGAAGTTGGAGGGCAGAAACACCATATATTTT. The encoded protein is CATSRKLEGRNTIYF.

CDR3: CASSYTTSQQYV. The CDR3 DNA sequence: TGTGCCAGCAGTTACACAACCTCCCAGCAGTACGTC. This chain connects TRBV6-2 or TRBV6-3 to TRBJ2-7; D gene unclear. CDR1 is MNHEY and CDR2 is SVGEGT in the germline V gene. The CDR3 totals 12 residues. V lost 2 bases and J 8 bases, leaving 10 bases between the germline ends.

The genes are TRBV5-5 and TRBJ1-6; 7 nucleotides line up with TRBD1. The germline gives CDR1 SGHKS, CDR2 YYEKEE (reference sequence). V was clipped by 3 bases and J by 7 bases; unmatched bases: 7. There are 15 residues in the CDR3. As DNA, the CDR3 is TGTGCCAGCAGCTATACCAGGGGGACAAATTCACCCCTCCACTTT. Its translation: CASSYTRGTNSPLHF.

This clone was picked up one time. The genes are TRBV14 and TRBJ2-7; D is undetermined. The germline CDR1 and CDR2 sequences are SGHDN and FVKESK. V lost 1 base to trimming and J lost 5 bases, with 12 bases between them. The CDR3 is made up of 14 amino acids. In DNA, the CDR3 is TGTGCCAGCAGCCAAGTAGCCCAGAAAAACGAGCAGTACTTC. Translating it yields CASSQVAQKNEQYF.

This chain connects TRBV29-1 to TRBJ1-3; no definite D call. The V gene's germline CDR1 is SQVTM and CDR2 ANQGSEA. This CDR3 spans 15 amino acids. Trimming took off 4 bases at V and 1 base at J, with 14 bases between the two ends. The CDR3 loop reads CSVGNGRGSGNTIYF. CDR3 nucleotide sequence: TGCAGCGTTGGTAATGGGCGGGGATCTGGAAACACCATATATTTT.

This chain joins TRBV4-1 and TRBJ2-1; 10 nucleotides agree with TRBD1. This CDR3 is built from 16 residues. CDR1 is MGHRA, CDR2 YSYEKL, per germline. The ends lost 4 bases at V and 5 bases at J; junction bases unmatched: 8. The CDR3 spells CASSPDRGRGNNEQFF. The CDR3 DNA reads TGCGCCAGCAGCCCTGACAGGGGGCGCGGGAACAATGAGCAGTTCTTC.